The clone carrying this TCR beta chain occurred a few times. This CDR3 comprises 11 residues. In germline, CDR1 is SNHLY, CDR2 FYNNEI. V was clipped by 9 bases and J by 5 bases, with 10 bases between them. These data come from a study of glioma-infiltrating T cells after dendritic cell vaccination. The wider study: Samples are from glioblastoma patients in Phase I and II dendritic cell vaccine trials.

The time point is: after dendritic cell vaccination, including at tumor progression/relapse. Some clones are missing from TCRdb's copy, which holds only in-frame ones; the method was immunoSEQ multiplex PCR. The repertoire holds 98,000 or so clones, over 80% seen once, with 5.4% in the top ten. The source material was blood, sampled after dendritic cell vaccination. The sequence was collected from a human donor with glioblastoma. The chain has TRBV2 and TRBJ1-1, with D unclear. The CDR3 coding sequence is TGTGCCAGAACAGTAGGAACTGAAGCTTTCTTT. Amino acid sequence: CARTVGTEAFF.